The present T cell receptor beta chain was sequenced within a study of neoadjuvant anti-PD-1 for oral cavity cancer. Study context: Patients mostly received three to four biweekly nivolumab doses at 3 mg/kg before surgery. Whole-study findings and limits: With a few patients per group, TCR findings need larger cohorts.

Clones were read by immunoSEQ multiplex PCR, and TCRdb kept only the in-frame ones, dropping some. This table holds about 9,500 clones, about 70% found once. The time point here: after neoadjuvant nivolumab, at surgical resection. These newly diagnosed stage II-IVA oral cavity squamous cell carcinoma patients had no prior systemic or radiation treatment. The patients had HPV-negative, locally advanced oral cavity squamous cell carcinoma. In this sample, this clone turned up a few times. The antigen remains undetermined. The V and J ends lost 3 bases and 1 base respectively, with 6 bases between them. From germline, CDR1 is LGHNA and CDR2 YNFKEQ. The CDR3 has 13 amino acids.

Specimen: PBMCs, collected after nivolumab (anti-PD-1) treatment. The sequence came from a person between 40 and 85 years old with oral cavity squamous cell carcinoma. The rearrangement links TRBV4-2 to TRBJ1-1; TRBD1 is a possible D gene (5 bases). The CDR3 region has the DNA TGTGCCAGCAGCCAGGACACGAACACTGAAGCTTTCTTT. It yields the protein CASSQDTNTEAFF.